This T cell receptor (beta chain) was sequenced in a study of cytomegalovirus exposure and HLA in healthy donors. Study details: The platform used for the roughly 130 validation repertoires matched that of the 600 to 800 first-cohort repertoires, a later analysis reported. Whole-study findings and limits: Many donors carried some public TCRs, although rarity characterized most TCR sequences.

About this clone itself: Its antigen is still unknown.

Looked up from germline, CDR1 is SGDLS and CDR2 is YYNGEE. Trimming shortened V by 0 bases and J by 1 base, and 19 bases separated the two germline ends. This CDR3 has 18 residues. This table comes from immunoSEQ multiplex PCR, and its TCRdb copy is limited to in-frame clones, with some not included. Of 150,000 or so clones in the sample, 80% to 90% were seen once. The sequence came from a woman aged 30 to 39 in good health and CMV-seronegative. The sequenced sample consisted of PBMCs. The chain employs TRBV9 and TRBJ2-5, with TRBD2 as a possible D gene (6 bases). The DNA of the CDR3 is TGTGCCAGCAGCGTAGGTGGGGGGACGCATAGTATCCAAGAGACCCAGTACTTC. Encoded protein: CASSVGGGTHSIQETQYF.